This T cell receptor (beta chain) was sequenced for a study of T cell responses to AZD1222 COVID-19 vaccine. This CDR3 has 14 residues. The germline CDR1 and CDR2 sequences are MNHEY and SVGEGT. Study-wide points: Per reports, nearly half of all spike-specific TCRs target regions that are unmutated in variants. Clonal diversity may have been underestimated, and the donors were mostly white British, with more females than males.

Clones were sequenced by immunoSEQ multiplex PCR, and TCRdb holds only the in-frame ones, with some missing. The sample comprises tens of thousands of clones, approximately 88% of which are singletons, and approximately 10% rests with the top ten. The analysis combined second doses at about 4 or about 12 weeks. A word on this clone: Its antigen is still unknown. At one of its ends the junction is not consistent with the germline gene, which may arise from a read error.

The chain links TRBV6-2 or TRBV6-3 to TRBJ1-6, with D tentatively TRBD1 (5 bases). Sequencing was performed on peripheral blood, taken 28 days after the second AZD1222 dose. The receptor was derived from an adult who received the AZD1222 COVID-19 vaccine. Here the CDR3 DNA reads TGTGCCAGCAGTTACGAGGCAGGGCGCTCACCCTTCCACTTT. This codes for CASSYEAGRSPFHF.